This T cell receptor beta chain derives from a study of cytotoxic CD8 clonotypes in ibrutinib-treated CLL. This CDR3 contains 16 residues. Germline assignment: CDR1 SGDLS and CDR2 YYNGEE. V lost 3 bases and J 6 bases, leaving 19 bases between the germline ends. This clone was seen a single time. The repertoire was sequenced with immunoSEQ multiplex PCR; TCRdb's copy has only in-frame clones and lacks some. The sample includes around 330,000 clones, roughly 71% of them seen just once. The rearrangement links TRBV9 to TRBJ2-1, with a weak D call TRBD1 (5 bases). This clonotype originated in a human donor with chronic lymphocytic leukemia. The material sequenced was PBMCs, taken after 36 months of ibrutinib treatment. The CDR3 DNA sequence: TGTGCCAGCAGCGCCTTGACAGAAAGGCCGTTCAATGAGCAGTTCTTC. As protein: CASSALTERPFNEQFF.